These 28 T cell receptor beta chains came from one sample sequenced in a study of beta chain features in type 1 diabetes. Study-level points and caveats: Significant though moderate, a shortening of TCRB CDR3s appeared in all four CD4+ subsets of Type 1 diabetes patients.

Isolated RNA was reverse transcribed in full, so expressed TCRB transcripts were sequenced. Method: immunoSEQ multiplex PCR; TCRdb's copy keeps in-frame clones and lacks some. Among 500,000 to 800,000 clones listed, around 11% were seen once. These TCRs are of unknown antigen specificity. The sample taken for sequencing was naive CD4+ T cells from blood. The receptors were gathered from a man aged 30 to 45 with type 1 diabetes.

To note about this clone: This sample also contains other DNA sequences that code for the same CDR3. The V and J genes are TRBV7-9 and TRBJ1-2; D uncertain. Per the germline V gene, CDR1 is SEHNR and CDR2 is FQNEAQ (reference sequence). This CDR3 comprises 14 residues. Trimming removed 1 base from V and 2 bases from J, with 8 bases in between. The CDR3 DNA sequence: TGTGCCAGCAGCTTAGTTGGCGGAAACTATGGCTACACCTTC. Protein: CASSLVGGNYGYTF. Looking up the rest from reference TRBV7-9 and TRBJ1-2 gives the full variable domain: DTGVSQNPRHKITKRGQNVTFRCDPISEHNRLYWYRQTLGQGPEFLTYFQNEAQLEKSRLLSDRFSAERPKGSFSTLEIQRTEQGDSAMYLCASSLVGGNYGYTFGSGTRLTVV.

This clone was counted a few times. The rearrangement uses TRBV4-3 and TRBJ1-2; 8 nucleotides match TRBD1. J gave up 8 bases and V 0 bases, and 5 bases lay outside the gene matches. Germline-derived CDR1 and CDR2 are LGHNA and YSLEER. This CDR3 is 14 amino acids long. This CDR3 reads CASSQDRGQEGYTF. The CDR3 DNA sequence: TGCGCCAGCAGCCAAGATCGGGGACAGGAGGGCTACACCTTC.

This clone was seen only a few times. The V and J genes are TRBV7-7 and TRBJ2-3; D is ambiguous. Per the germline V gene, CDR1 is SSHAT and CDR2 is FNYEAQ (reference sequence). The CDR3 has 13 amino acids. The V end lost 3 bases, the J end lost 4 bases, and 8 bases lay between the germline ends. The CDR3 sequence: CASSFNDADTQYF. In DNA, the CDR3 is TGTGCCAGCAGCTTCAACGACGCAGATACGCAGTATTTT. Combining the CDR3 with reference TRBV7-7 and TRBJ2-3 gives the whole variable domain GAGVSQSPRYKVTKRGQDVTLRCDPISSHATLYWYQQALGQGPEFLTYFNYEAQPDKSGLPSDRFSAERPEGSISTLTIQRTEQRDSAMYRCASSFNDADTQYFGPGTRLTVL.

The chain joins TRBV7-2 to TRBJ1-2, with a weak D call TRBD1 (5 bases). Germline V gene lookup returns CDR1 SGHTA and CDR2 FQGNSA. Trimming took off 3 bases at V and 7 bases at J, with 21 bases between the two ends. The CDR3 sequence is 16 residues long. The CDR3 here is CASSLLGTEPRGGYTF. CDR3 bases: TGTGCCAGCAGCTTGCTAGGGACGGAGCCTAGGGGTGGCTACACCTTC.

This clone appeared a single time. This chain joins TRBV4-2 and TRBJ2-2, with D unclear. The CDR3 is 17 residues long. Germline V gives CDR1 LGHNA, CDR2 YNFKEQ. V gave up 1 base and J gave up 1 base, with 13 bases separating them. The CDR3 nucleotides are TGTGCCAGCAGCCAAGGACGCAAAGGAGTGAACACCGGGGAGCTGTTTTTT. It specifies CASSQGRKGVNTGELFF.

Only a few counts were recorded for this clone. The CDR3 loop is CASLDSYEQYF. CDR3 nucleotides: TGTGCCAGCCTAGACAGCTACGAGCAGTACTTC. The chain is built from TRBV28 and TRBJ2-7; D is perhaps TRBD1 (5 bases). Germline loops: CDR1 MDHEN, CDR2 SYDVKM. The CDR3 has 11 residues. Trimming shortened V by 8 bases and J by 3 bases, and 8 bases separated the two germline ends. Filled out from reference TRBV28 and TRBJ2-7, the complete variable domain reads DVKVTQSSRYLVKRTGEKVFLECVQDMDHENMFWYRQDPGLGLRLIYFSYDVKMKEKGDIPEGYSVSREKKERFSLILESASTNQTSMYLCASLDSYEQYFGPGTRLTVT.

The sample holds a few counts of this clone. V usage is TRBV5-1 and J usage is TRBJ2-7, with D possibly being TRBD1 (6 bases). Trimming shortened V by 0 bases and J by 3 bases, and 13 bases separated the two germline ends. Per germline, CDR1 SGHRS and CDR2 YFSETQ. The CDR3 runs to 15 residues. CDR3 amino acids: CASSLESGAFYEQYF. The CDR3 DNA reads as TGCGCCAGCAGCTTGGAGTCAGGGGCCTTCTACGAGCAGTACTTC.

This clone occurred a few times. The chain uses TRBV5-1 and TRBJ2-7; TRBD1 might be the D (6 bases). The length of the CDR3 is 14 residues. The V end lost 1 base, the J end lost 5 bases, and 13 bases lay between the germline ends. Per germline, CDR1 SGHRS and CDR2 YFSETQ. CDR3 DNA sequence: TGCGCCAGCAGCTTGCCGGGTGACAGGAACGAGCAGTACTTC. This codes for CASSLPGDRNEQYF.

This clone was seen more than once but under ten times. This chain connects TRBV2 to TRBJ2-3, with TRBD2 identical over 10 bases. In germline, CDR1 is SNHLY, CDR2 FYNNEI. The length of the CDR3 is 15 residues. V shed 5 bases and J 2 bases; nucleotides not matched to a gene: 4. CDR3 residues: CASSLSGGDTDTQYF. The CDR3 DNA follows: TGTGCCAGCAGTTTGAGCGGGGGGGACACAGATACGCAGTATTTT.

This chain joins TRBV19 and TRBJ1-4; D call uncertain. V gave up 3 bases and J gave up 8 bases, with 13 bases separating them. Germline V gives CDR1 LNHDA, CDR2 SQIVND (reference sequence). The CDR3 is 14 amino acids. The CDR3 sequence: CASSMAGMDEKLFF. The CDR3 nucleotides read TGTGCCAGTAGTATGGCGGGGATGGACGAAAAACTGTTTTTT.

This clone was observed a few times. CDR3 sequence (DNA): TGTGCCAGCAGCTTATGGACCGGGACCGAGCAGTACTTC. As protein: CASSLWTGTEQYF. The V call is TRBV11-2, the J call TRBJ2-7, with D perhaps being TRBD1 or TRBD2 (5 bases each). This CDR3 comprises 13 residues. Trimming removed 2 bases from V and 6 bases from J, with 11 bases in between. The germline CDR1 and CDR2 sequences are SGHAT and FQNNGV.

This rearrangement joins TRBV5-1 to TRBJ1-2; D uncertain. V lost 0 bases and J 1 base, leaving 10 bases between the germline ends. CDR3 size: 15 residues. The V gene's germline CDR1 is SGHRS and CDR2 YFSETQ. As DNA, the CDR3 is TGCGCCAGCAGCTTGGTTTTCCCGGGTAACTATGGCTACACCTTC. This codes for CASSLVFPGNYGYTF.

This clone was detected only a few times. This chain uses TRBV30 with TRBJ1-4; 7 bases match TRBD1. This CDR3 is 15 amino acids long. V lost 3 bases and J lost 5; bases outside the gene matches: 9. CDR1 GTSNPN and CDR2 SVGIG come from the germline V gene (reference sequence). The CDR3 nucleotides are TGTGCCTGGAGCTCACCCGCAGGGGGGAATGAAAAACTGTTTTTT. This gives the protein CAWSSPAGGNEKLFF. The variable domain in full, with the rest retrieved from reference TRBV30 and TRBJ1-4, is SQTIHQWPATLVQPVGSPLSLECTVEGTSNPNLYWYRQAAGRGLQLLFYSVGIGQISSEVPQNLSASRPQDRQFILSSKKLLLSDSGFYLCAWSSPAGGNEKLFFGSGTQLSVL.

The chain combines TRBV29-1 with TRBJ1-2; perhaps TRBD1 as D (5 bases). Germline V gene sequence: CDR1 SQVTM, CDR2 ANQGSEA. V lost 4 bases and J lost 4, with 13 bases in between. The CDR3 extends over 13 amino acids. This CDR3 is CSVVGRTLYGYTF. For the CDR3, the DNA is TGCAGCGTTGTGGGGCGGACACTCTATGGCTACACCTTC.

This clone has more than one count but fewer than ten. V and J are TRBV5-4 and TRBJ2-1; 12 bases are a match to TRBD2. J was trimmed by 5 bases and V by 2 bases; bases with no gene match: 5. The CDR3 consists of 16 residues. Germline V CDR1 and CDR2: SGHNT, YYREEE (reference sequence). The CDR3 region has the DNA TGTGCCAGCAGCTTAAGGACTAGCGGGGTAGACAATGAGCAGTTCTTC. It codes for CASSLRTSGVDNEQFF.

The gene calls are TRBV6-6 and TRBJ2-5; either TRBD1 or TRBD2 may supply D (5 bases each). Germline V gene sequence: CDR1 MNHNY, CDR2 SVGAGI (reference sequence). Deletions cut 7 bases from V and 2 bases from J, with 14 bases between. The CDR3 runs to 14 residues. CDR3 bases: TGTGCCAGCATTCACACTGGGGGACAAGAGACCCAGTACTTC. Translating gives CASIHTGGQETQYF.

For this clone: Other DNA sequences in this sample translate to the same CDR3. The J gene is TRBJ2-5, the V gene TRBV7-2; either TRBD1 or TRBD2 may fit D (5 bases each). The CDR3 sequence is 14 residues long. Trimming took 5 bases from V and 2 from J, leaving 12 bases between them. Germline V gene lookup returns CDR1 SGHTA and CDR2 FQGNSA. In DNA, the CDR3 is TGTGCCAGCAGCCCCTCGGGGCCTCAAGAGACCCAGTACTTC. Its protein product is CASSPSGPQETQYF.

The gene calls are TRBV29-1 and TRBJ1-2; no definite D call. Germline V gene sequence: CDR1 SQVTM, CDR2 ANQGSEA. This CDR3 comprises 14 residues. V was clipped by 0 bases and J by 4 bases, with 12 bases between them. CDR3 nucleotide sequence: TGCAGCGTTGAAGATCGAGCAAAAGGCTATGGCTACACCTTC. It specifies CSVEDRAKGYGYTF.

The chain carries TRBV10-2 and TRBJ2-1; TRBD2 aligns across 10 bases. The V gene's germline CDR1 is WSHSY and CDR2 SAAADI. CDR3 size: 16 residues. Trimming at V came to 6 bases and at J to 8 bases, leaving 13 bases not matched to a gene. CDR3 nucleotides: TGCGCCAGCAGCAATAGCGGGGGGCGATCCGGGGATGAGCAGTTCTTC. Amino acids: CASSNSGGRSGDEQFF.

This clone has a count of ten or more. This rearrangement joins TRBV28 to TRBJ2-7; TRBD1 matches at 7 bases. After removal of 5 bases from V and 7 bases from J, the junction contained 17 bases not matched to a gene. The CDR3 totals 16 residues. From germline, CDR1 is MDHEN and CDR2 SYDVKM. DNA of the CDR3: TGTGCCAGCAGTACAACCGGGACAGAGAACATGTGGGAGCAGTACTTC. Translation: CASSTTGTENMWEQYF.

The chain links TRBV6-5 to TRBJ2-1; TRBD2 aligns across 9 bases. The CDR3 loop spans 16 amino acids. V shed 4 bases, J shed 4 bases, and the junction held 8 bases outside the gene matches. Germline assignment: CDR1 MNHEY and CDR2 SVGAGI. CDR3 DNA: TGTGCCAGCAGTTCGTTAGCGGGGGCCCCGTACAATGAGCAGTTCTTC. Amino acid sequence: CASSSLAGAPYNEQFF.

This clone was detected only a few times. Other DNA sequences in this sample translate to the same CDR3. This chain links TRBV9 with TRBJ1-6; D perhaps matches TRBD1 (6 bases). The CDR3 has 13 residues. The V and J ends lost 4 bases and 8 bases respectively, with 10 bases between them. Germline loops: CDR1 SGDLS, CDR2 YYNGEE. The CDR3 here is CASSPRGDSPLHF. DNA for the CDR3: TGTGCCAGCAGCCCGAGGGGGGATTCACCCCTCCACTTT.

This clone was counted only a few times. The chain employs TRBV5-4 and TRBJ2-1, with D possibly being TRBD2 (6 bases). V lost 1 base and J 7 bases, leaving 18 bases between the germline ends. CDR1 is SGHNT, CDR2 YYREEE, per germline (reference sequence). The CDR3 extends over 16 amino acids. CDR3 coding DNA: TGTGCCAGCAGCTTGCGACGGGACTCAAACGTTAATGAGCAGTTCTTC. This codes for CASSLRRDSNVNEQFF.

This clone was seen a handful of times. The chain carries TRBV4-3 and TRBJ2-7; 9 positions agree with TRBD1. CDR3 size: 17 residues. Germline V gene data show CDR1 as LGHNA and CDR2 as YSLEER. V dropped 0 bases and J dropped 3; count of bases not matched to a gene: 9. The CDR3 reads CASSQDSGTGLNYEQYF. The DNA for the CDR3 is TGCGCCAGCAGCCAAGACTCCGGGACAGGGCTTAACTACGAGCAGTACTTC.

The genes are TRBV25-1 and TRBJ1-4; TRBD1 is a possible D gene (5 bases). This CDR3 is 15 amino acids long. Between the trimmed V and J ends, which lost 6 bases and 0 bases, there was a span of 11 bases. Germline CDR1 MGHDK, CDR2 SYGVNS. The CDR3 spells CASSLPGPTNEKLFF. CDR3 in DNA: TGTGCCAGCAGCCTACCGGGACCAACTAATGAAAAACTGTTTTTT.

Concerning this clone: Other DNA sequences within the sample encode an identical CDR3. The chain recombines TRBV7-2 with TRBJ1-2; 10 bases line up with TRBD1. Germline V gene sequence: CDR1 SGHTA, CDR2 FQGNSA. V lost 5 bases and J lost 2; bases outside the gene matches: 2. The CDR3 totals 14 residues. The CDR3 region is CASSPGQGNYGYTF. For the CDR3, the DNA is TGTGCCAGCAGCCCGGGACAGGGGAACTATGGCTACACCTTC.

In this sample, this clone turned up a few times. The V call is TRBV7-2, the J call TRBJ1-4; TRBD1 might be the D (5 bases). The CDR3 runs 15 residues. The V gene's germline CDR1 is SGHTA and CDR2 FQGNSA. The germline V and J ends were trimmed by 5 bases and 3 bases, with 13 bases remaining between them. CDR3: CASSPARAANEKLFF. CDR3 nucleotide sequence: TGTGCCAGCAGCCCAGCCAGGGCGGCTAATGAAAAACTGTTTTTT.

For the CDR3, the DNA is TGTGCCAGCAGCCCGCAGGGCCTCGAAGCTTTCTTT. Its protein is CASSPQGLEAFF. The chain combines TRBV11-2 with TRBJ1-1; the D gene is possibly TRBD1 (5 bases). V was cut by 5 bases and J by 8 bases, with 12 bases left in between. The CDR3 contains 12 residues. Per germline, CDR1 SGHAT and CDR2 FQNNGV.